This T cell receptor (beta chain) emerged from a study of CD8 T cells in Susac syndrome. Whole-study context: Among sequenced Susac syndrome patients, about 6 had active disease and eight or nine were in remission. Patients with Susac syndrome were, at the time of blood collection, therapy-naive, maintained on corticosteroids, or maintained on intravenous immunoglobulin alone. Study results and caveats: None of the CD4+ T cell repertoires in Susac syndrome showed clonal expansion.

A remark on this clonotype: The antigen remains unidentified.

An input of about 0.45 to 1 ug of RNA was subjected to reverse transcription using random hexamers. The CDR3 of TCR beta was amplified by immunoSEQ multiplex PCR across 54 Vbeta and 13 Jbeta. One entry per CDR3 protein results from TCRdb running MiXCR on the immunoSEQ multiplex PCR reads. This sample yields roughly 140,000 distinct CDR3 sequences, of which 90% to 97% are seen a single time; 0.065% to 0.095% belongs to the top ten. CDR3 size: 16 residues. The germline V gene encodes CDR1 KGHDR and CDR2 SFDVKD. With V trimmed by 4 bases and J by 5 bases, 7 bases remained unmatched. The V call is TRBV24-1, the J call TRBJ2-1; 10 bases align to TRBD2. The receptor comes from a human donor with Susac syndrome. The sample was CD4+ T cells from PBMCs. This CDR3 reads CATSDFTTSGNNEQFF. In DNA form, the CDR3 reads TGTGCCACCAGTGACTTTACAACTAGCGGGAACAATGAGCAGTTCTTC.